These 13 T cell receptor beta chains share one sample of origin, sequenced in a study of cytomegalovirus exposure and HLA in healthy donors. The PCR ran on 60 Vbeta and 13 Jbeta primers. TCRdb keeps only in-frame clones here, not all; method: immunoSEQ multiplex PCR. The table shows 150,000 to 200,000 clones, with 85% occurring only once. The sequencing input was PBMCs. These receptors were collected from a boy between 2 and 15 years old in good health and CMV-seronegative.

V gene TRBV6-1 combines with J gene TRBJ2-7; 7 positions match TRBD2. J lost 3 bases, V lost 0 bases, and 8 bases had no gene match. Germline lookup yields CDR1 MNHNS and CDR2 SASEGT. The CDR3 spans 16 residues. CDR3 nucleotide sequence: TGTGCCAGCAGTGAAGCCCCCCAGCGGGGACGCTACGAGCAGTACGTC. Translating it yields CASSEAPQRGRYEQYV.

The CDR3 region is CASSLGGPQGNTEAFF. Written as DNA, the CDR3 is TGCGCCAGCAGCTTAGGGGGACCACAGGGGAACACTGAAGCTTTCTTT. The chain couples TRBV5-1 to TRBJ1-1; possible D gene TRBD1, 6 bases. V lost 2 bases and J lost 1, with 15 bases in between. Germline CDR1 is SGHRS and CDR2 is YFSETQ. This CDR3 spans 16 amino acids.

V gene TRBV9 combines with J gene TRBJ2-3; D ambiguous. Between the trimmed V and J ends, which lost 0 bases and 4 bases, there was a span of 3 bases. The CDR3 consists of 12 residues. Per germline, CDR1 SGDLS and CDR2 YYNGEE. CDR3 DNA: TGTGCCAGCAGCGTAGCTGCAGATACGCAGTATTTT. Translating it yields CASSVAADTQYF.

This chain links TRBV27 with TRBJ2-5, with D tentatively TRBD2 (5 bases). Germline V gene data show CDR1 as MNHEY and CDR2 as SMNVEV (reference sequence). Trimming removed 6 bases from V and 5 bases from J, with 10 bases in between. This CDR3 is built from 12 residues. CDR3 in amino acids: CASSYSGETQYF. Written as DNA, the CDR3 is TGTGCCAGCAGCTACTCGGGGGAGACCCAGTACTTC.

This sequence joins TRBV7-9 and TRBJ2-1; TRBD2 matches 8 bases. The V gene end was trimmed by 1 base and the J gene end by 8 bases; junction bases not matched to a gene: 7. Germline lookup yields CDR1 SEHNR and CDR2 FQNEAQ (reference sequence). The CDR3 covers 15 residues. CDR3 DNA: TGTGCCAGCAGCTTAGAGCTCGGGGGGGTCGATGAGCAGTTCTTC. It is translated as CASSLELGGVDEQFF.

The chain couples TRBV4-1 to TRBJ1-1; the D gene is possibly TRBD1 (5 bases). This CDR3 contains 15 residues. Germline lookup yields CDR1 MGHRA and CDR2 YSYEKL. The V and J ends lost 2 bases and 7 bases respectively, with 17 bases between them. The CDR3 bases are TGCGCCAGCAGCCAAAGGGATTCGACAGACCATGAAGCTTTCTTT. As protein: CASSQRDSTDHEAFF.

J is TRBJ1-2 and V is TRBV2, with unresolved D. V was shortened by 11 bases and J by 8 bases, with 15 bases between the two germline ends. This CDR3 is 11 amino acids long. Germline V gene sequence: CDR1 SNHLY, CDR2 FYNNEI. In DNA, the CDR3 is TGTGCCGGTCATTCGGGGTACGGCTACACCTTC. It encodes CAGHSGYGYTF.

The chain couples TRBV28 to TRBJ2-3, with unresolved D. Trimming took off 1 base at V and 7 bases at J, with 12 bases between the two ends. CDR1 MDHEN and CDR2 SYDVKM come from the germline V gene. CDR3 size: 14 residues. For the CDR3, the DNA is TGTGCCAGCAGTTTATATGGAGTTCGAAATACGCAGTATTTT. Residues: CASSLYGVRNTQYF.

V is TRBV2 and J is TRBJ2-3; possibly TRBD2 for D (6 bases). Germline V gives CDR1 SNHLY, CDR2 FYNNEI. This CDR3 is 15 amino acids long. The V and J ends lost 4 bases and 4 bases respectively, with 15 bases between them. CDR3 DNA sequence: TGTGCCAGCAGTGCAACGGCGGGGCTTCCAGATACGCAGTATTTT. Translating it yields CASSATAGLPDTQYF.

The CDR3 reads CASSIGQSYGYTF. The CDR3 DNA reads TGTGCCAGTAGTATAGGACAGTCATATGGCTACACCTTC. The chain couples TRBV19 to TRBJ1-2, with D possibly TRBD1 on 5 matching bases. From germline, CDR1 is LNHDA and CDR2 SQIVND (reference sequence). V shed 1 base and J shed 5 bases, with 8 bases lying between them. This CDR3 contains 13 residues.

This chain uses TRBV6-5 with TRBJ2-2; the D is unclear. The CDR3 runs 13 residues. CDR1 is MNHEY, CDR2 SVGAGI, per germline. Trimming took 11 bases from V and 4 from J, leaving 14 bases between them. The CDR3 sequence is CAATVSGTGELFF. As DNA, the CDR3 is TGTGCCGCTACCGTATCGGGCACCGGGGAGCTGTTTTTT.

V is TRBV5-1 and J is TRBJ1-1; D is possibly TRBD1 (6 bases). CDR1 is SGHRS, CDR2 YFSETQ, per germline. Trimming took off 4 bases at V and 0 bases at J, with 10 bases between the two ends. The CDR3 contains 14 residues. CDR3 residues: CASSGTGLNTEAFF. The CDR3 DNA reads TGCGCCAGCAGCGGAACAGGGCTGAACACTGAAGCTTTCTTT. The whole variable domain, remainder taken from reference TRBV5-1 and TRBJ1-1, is KAGVTQTPRYLIKTRGQQVTLSCSPISGHRSVSWYQQTPGQGLQFLFEYFSETQRNKGNFPGRFSGRQFSNSRSEMNVSTLELGDSALYLCASSGTGLNTEAFFGQGTRLTVV.

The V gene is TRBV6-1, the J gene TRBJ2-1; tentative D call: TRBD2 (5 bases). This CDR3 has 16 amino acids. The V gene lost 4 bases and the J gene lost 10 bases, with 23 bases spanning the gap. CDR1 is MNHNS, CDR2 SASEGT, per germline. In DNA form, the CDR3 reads TGTGCCAGCAGTGGGCGGACCCCCCGAGGGTGGGTAGAGCAGTTCTTC. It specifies CASSGRTPRGWVEQFF.